Shown below are 30 T cell receptor beta chains from a single sample sequenced in a study of early T cells in non-severe SARS-CoV-2 infection (dated by TCRdb to the early 2020s). Libraries were prepared through 5' RACE. The instrument given in TCRdb is NextSeq 500. The public reads were run again by TCRdb, first through fastp at Q25 and then through MiXCR, and only productive beta chains were kept. Each entry is one CDR3 protein sequence, shown with its most common DNA and genes. Across this sample there are around 77,000 distinct CDR3 sequences, with about 9.5% seen only once. Jointly, the top ten make up 6% to 8.5% of the sample. This specimen was whole blood, taken at baseline. Receptor source: an adult who was a healthcare worker with PCR-confirmed SARS-CoV-2 infection or an uninfected control (not recorded which).

V usage is TRBV20-1 and J usage is TRBJ2-1; D is unclear. The CDR3 is 14 residues long. V lost 3 bases and J 0 bases, leaving 9 bases between the germline ends. Germline V gene sequence: CDR1 DFQATT, CDR2 SNEGSKA (reference sequence). For the CDR3, the DNA is TGCAGTGCTAGTTTACATAGCTCCTACAATGAGCAGTTCTTC. This translates into CSASLHSSYNEQFF.

The V gene is TRBV7-2, the J gene TRBJ2-7, with D possibly matching TRBD2 (7 bases). Germline V gene sequence: CDR1 SGHTA, CDR2 FQGNSA. With 1 base removed from V and 2 bases from J, the gap between germline ends came to 9 bases. This CDR3 is built from 14 residues. The CDR3 region is CASSLGGGAYEQYF. As DNA, the CDR3 is TGTGCCAGCAGCTTAGGAGGGGGGGCCTACGAGCAGTACTTC. Together with reference TRBV7-2 and TRBJ2-7, the CDR3 gives the full variable domain: GAGVSQSPSNKVTEKGKDVELRCDPISGHTALYWYRQSLGQGLEFLIYFQGNSAPDKSGLPSDRFSAERTGGSVSTLTIQRTQQEDSAVYLCASSLGGGAYEQYFGPGTRLTVT.

About this clonotype: At one boundary the junction diverges from the germline segment, which might be a read error. The chain joins TRBV10-3 to TRBJ2-1, with 8 bases aligning to TRBD2. CDR3 size: 16 residues. The germline gives CDR1 ENHRY, CDR2 SYGVKD. This CDR3 is CAIRDGPSGQNNEQFF. CDR3 nucleotide sequence: TGTGCCATCCGTGATGGACCTAGCGGGCAAAACAATGAGCAGTTCTTC.

This chain connects TRBV7-2 to TRBJ1-2; possible D gene TRBD1, 6 bases. Trimming removed 7 bases from V and 4 bases from J, with 16 bases in between. The CDR3 totals 14 residues. Germline CDR1 and CDR2: SGHTA and FQGNSA. In DNA, the CDR3 is TGTGCCAGCACGGGGGGGGCAGGAGGCTATGGCTACACCTTC. This sequence encodes CASTGGAGGYGYTF.

In its sample, this clonotype was seen many times. Here the CDR3 reads CSLGLAGNEQFF. In DNA form, the CDR3 reads TGCAGCCTAGGACTAGCGGGCAATGAGCAGTTCTTC. The V and J genes are TRBV29-1 and TRBJ2-1, with 11 bases fitting TRBD2. J gave up 6 bases and V 8 bases, and 3 bases lay outside the gene matches. Germline V gene sequence: CDR1 SQVTM, CDR2 ANQGSEA. The CDR3 totals 12 residues.

This clonotype has only a few counts. The chain couples TRBV24-1 to TRBJ2-1, with a tentative D call TRBD1 (5 bases). The CDR3 length is 12 residues. In germline, CDR1 is KGHDR, CDR2 SFDVKD. Trimming removed 1 base from V and 11 bases from J, with 8 bases in between. The CDR3, as DNA: TGTGCCACCAGTGATTTCTCAGGGAAGCAGTTCTTC. Translating gives CATSDFSGKQFF.

V usage is TRBV7-2 and J usage is TRBJ2-7; D is ambiguous. V was shortened by 1 base and J by 2 bases, with 9 bases between the two germline ends. This CDR3 is built from 14 residues. CDR1 SGHTA and CDR2 FQGNSA come from the germline V gene. The CDR3, as DNA: TGTGCCAGCAGCTTAGTAGGGCCTACCTACGAGCAGTACTTC. The encoded protein is CASSLVGPTYEQYF.

The V and J genes are TRBV12-3 or TRBV12-4 and TRBJ1-5; TRBD1 matches 7 bases. Losses at the gene ends were 5 bases for V and 11 bases for J; bases not matched to a gene: 12. This CDR3 comprises 14 residues. Here the CDR3 DNA reads TGTGCCAGCAGTCATACAGGGGTAACAGGGGCCCAGCATTTT. Translated: CASSHTGVTGAQHF.

This clonotype was counted between two and nine times. The chain couples TRBV3-1 to TRBJ2-7, with 9 positions matching TRBD2. Germline-derived CDR1 and CDR2 are LGHDT and YNNKEL (reference sequence). Trimming removed 6 bases from V and 6 bases from J; junction bases left unmatched: 3. The CDR3 spans 12 residues. The CDR3 here is CASRREGSEQYF. The CDR3 DNA reads TGTGCCAGCAGGCGGGAGGGGAGCGAGCAGTACTTC.

This clonotype was picked up a small number of times. The genes are TRBV5-1 and TRBJ1-2, with D tentatively TRBD1 (5 bases). The CDR3 spans 13 residues. Germline V lookup: CDR1 SGHRS, CDR2 YFSETQ. V lost 7 bases and J lost 3, with 13 bases in between. The CDR3 here is CASGIDSDYGYTF. In DNA form, the CDR3 reads TGCGCCAGCGGGATCGACAGCGACTATGGCTACACCTTC.

This clonotype was found many times. V usage is TRBV7-8 and J usage is TRBJ2-3, with TRBD2 identical over 9 bases. CDR1 and CDR2 (germline): SGHVS, FQNEAQ. This CDR3 comprises 14 residues. V lost 8 bases, J lost 4 bases, and 7 bases stayed unmatched. The CDR3 bases are TGTGCCAGCGCTGCGGGGGGGCGACCAGATACGCAGTATTTT. Translated: CASAAGGRPDTQYF.

This sequence joins TRBV7-3 and TRBJ2-2; the D call may be TRBD1 or TRBD2 (5 bases each). The V gene's germline CDR1 is SGHTA and CDR2 FQGTGA. Trimming removed 3 bases at V and 2 bases at J, with 16 bases between. This CDR3 is 17 amino acids long. The chain's CDR3 is CASSLGRGEGNTGELFF. CDR3 nucleotides: TGTGCCAGCAGCTTGGGACGGGGAGAGGGAAACACCGGGGAGCTGTTTTTT. Full variable domain (missing parts from reference TRBV7-3 and TRBJ2-2): GAGVSQTPSNKVTEKGKYVELRCDPISGHTALYWYRQSLGQGPEFLIYFQGTGAADDSGLPNDRFFAVRPEGSVSTLKIQRTERGDSAVYLCASSLGRGEGNTGELFFGEGSRLTVL.

This clonotype was seen more than once but under ten times. This chain joins TRBV5-4 and TRBJ2-2, with 10 bases lining up with TRBD2. The CDR3 loop spans 17 amino acids. V shed 0 bases and J 0 bases; nucleotides not matched to a gene: 2. In germline, CDR1 is SGHNT, CDR2 YYREEE (reference sequence). The DNA for the CDR3 is TGTGCCAGCAGCTTGGGTAGCGGGGGGACGAACACCGGGGAGCTGTTTTTT. Translating gives CASSLGSGGTNTGELFF.

This clonotype appeared a few times. The rearrangement links TRBV7-9 to TRBJ2-1; no clear D. CDR1 and CDR2 (germline): SEHNR, FQNEAQ (reference sequence). CDR3 length: 13 residues. V lost 1 base and J 6 bases, leaving 7 bases between the germline ends. CDR3: CASSLDSPNEQFF. The CDR3 coding sequence is TGTGCCAGCAGCTTAGACAGCCCCAATGAGCAGTTCTTC. The variable domain in full, completed from reference TRBV7-9 and TRBJ2-1, reads DTGVSQNPRHKITKRGQNVTFRCDPISEHNRLYWYRQTLGQGPEFLTYFQNEAQLEKSRLLSDRFSAERPKGSFSTLEIQRTEQGDSAMYLCASSLDSPNEQFFGPGTRLTVL.

This clonotype was counted ten times or more. The chain recombines TRBV30 with TRBJ1-1; D possibly corresponds to TRBD1 (5 bases). Germline V CDR1 and CDR2: GTSNPN, SVGIG (reference sequence). CDR3 length equals 13 residues. V was clipped by 4 bases and J by 0 bases, with 9 bases between them. CDR3 loop: CAWTGGMNTEAFF. CDR3 bases: TGTGCCTGGACCGGGGGGATGAACACTGAAGCTTTCTTT.

This clonotype was seen repeatedly, ten times or more. The chain recombines TRBV7-8 with TRBJ2-1; no clear D gene. The germline CDR1 and CDR2 sequences are SGHVS and FQNEAQ. The CDR3 consists of 15 residues. V gave up 2 bases and J gave up 6 bases, with 14 bases separating them. Here the CDR3 DNA reads TGTGCCAGCAGCTTAAACAGAATTGCCCCCAATGAGCAGTTCTTC. Its protein is CASSLNRIAPNEQFF.

The chain couples TRBV7-2 to TRBJ2-3, with TRBD1 identical over 12 bases. The CDR3 sequence is 15 residues long. Germline V gene lookup returns CDR1 SGHTA and CDR2 FQGNSA. J lost 2 bases, V lost 5 bases, and 2 bases had no gene match. This chain's CDR3 is CASSRDRGHTDTQYF. DNA for the CDR3: TGTGCCAGCAGCAGGGACAGGGGGCACACAGATACGCAGTATTTT.

Within the sample, this clonotype is medium-sized. The chain recombines TRBV25-1 with TRBJ2-1; D call uncertain. Trimming took 2 bases from V and 2 from J, leaving 10 bases between them. Germline V CDR1 and CDR2: MGHDK, SYGVNS. This CDR3 region has 15 residues. The CDR3 DNA follows: TGTGCCAGCAGTGAAAGGTCAAAACCCTACAATGAGCAGTTCTTC. Its protein is CASSERSKPYNEQFF.

The rearrangement uses TRBV3-1 and TRBJ1-2; D is possibly TRBD1 (6 bases). The CDR3 has 15 amino acids. The V end lost 0 bases, the J end lost 6 bases, and 14 bases lay between the germline ends. Germline CDR1 reads LGHDT; CDR2 reads YNNKEL (reference sequence). CDR3 sequence (DNA): TGTGCCAGCAGCCAAGATCTTAGACAGGAAGATGGCTACACCTTC. Translated, it gives CASSQDLRQEDGYTF.

The chain links TRBV30 to TRBJ1-1; D unresolved. The CDR3 spans 12 residues. V gave up 0 bases and J gave up 7 bases, with 9 bases separating them. Per the germline V gene, CDR1 is GTSNPN and CDR2 is SVGIG (reference sequence). The CDR3 is CAWSVHRGEAFF. The CDR3, as DNA: TGTGCCTGGAGTGTACATCGGGGTGAAGCTTTCTTT.

A few counts support this clonotype. This sequence joins TRBV12-3 or TRBV12-4 and TRBJ1-2; no firm D call. The V end was cut by 2 bases, the J end by 2 bases, with 6 bases between. The length of the CDR3 is 13 residues. CDR3 coding DNA: TGTGCCAGCAGTTTAACGTCGAACTATGGCTACACCTTC. This codes for CASSLTSNYGYTF.

This clonotype has just a few counts. The genes are TRBV7-2 and TRBJ1-1, with D perhaps TRBD1 (6 bases). Germline V gene lookup returns CDR1 SGHTA and CDR2 FQGNSA. The CDR3 spans 15 residues. The germline V and J ends were trimmed by 6 bases and 5 bases, with 19 bases remaining between them. The CDR3 region is CASSRGRGGETEAFF. For the CDR3, the DNA is TGTGCCAGCAGTCGCGGAAGAGGGGGGGAGACTGAAGCTTTCTTT.

This clonotype was counted between two and nine times. The chain uses TRBV7-3 and TRBJ1-4, with TRBD1 as a possible D gene (5 bases). V was pared by 6 bases and J by 3 bases, with 8 bases between. Germline V lookup: CDR1 SGHTA, CDR2 FQGTGA. The CDR3 spans 13 residues. CDR3 nucleotide sequence: TGTGCCAGCAGTCTGGGGGCTAATGAAAAACTGTTTTTT. It encodes CASSLGANEKLFF.

This clonotype showed up many times. This chain links TRBV4-3 with TRBJ2-1; either TRBD1 or TRBD2 may supply D (5 bases each). Germline CDR1 reads LGHNA; CDR2 reads YSLEER. This CDR3 spans 14 amino acids. The V end was cut by 1 base, the J end by 10 bases, with 14 bases between. As DNA, the CDR3 is TGCGCCAGCAGCCAAGTCCGGGGCTTGGGGGAGCAGTTCTTC. Protein: CASSQVRGLGEQFF.

V is TRBV25-1 and J is TRBJ1-3; maybe TRBD1 (6 bases). The germline gives CDR1 MGHDK, CDR2 SYGVNS. The germline V and J ends were trimmed by 3 bases and 4 bases, with 10 bases remaining between them. CDR3 length: 14 amino acids. This chain's CDR3 is CASSEGGLGNTIYF. Here the CDR3 DNA reads TGTGCCAGCAGTGAGGGGGGGCTCGGAAACACCATATATTTT.

This clonotype has more than one count but fewer than ten. The rearrangement links TRBV2 to TRBJ1-5; maybe TRBD1 (5 bases). The CDR3 is 15 residues long. Germline lookup yields CDR1 SNHLY and CDR2 FYNNEI. Trimming took 5 bases from V and 7 from J, leaving 18 bases between them. CDR3 bases: TGTGCCAGCAGTCCCGGGGGGTTTTCCTCCCAGCCCCAGCATTTT. Translated: CASSPGGFSSQPQHF. The entire variable domain, with the rest obtained from reference TRBV2 and TRBJ1-5, is as follows: EPEVTQTPSHQVTQMGQEVILRCVPISNHLYFYWYRQILGQKVEFLVSFYNNEISEKSEIFDDQFSVERPDGSNFTLKIRSTKLEDSAMYFCASSPGGFSSQPQHFGDGTRLSIL.

The chain recombines TRBV5-1 with TRBJ2-7; TRBD2 is a possible D gene (5 bases). V was shortened by 2 bases and J by 5 bases, with 11 bases between the two germline ends. The CDR3 extends over 13 amino acids. Germline CDR1 SGHRS, CDR2 YFSETQ. CDR3: CASSFSGNHEQYF. The CDR3 DNA is TGCGCCAGCAGCTTTTCGGGGAATCACGAGCAGTACTTC.

The chain links TRBV27 to TRBJ2-3; 12 bases line up with TRBD2. CDR3 length: 17 amino acids. Losses at the gene ends were 4 bases for V and 5 bases for J; bases not matched to a gene: 10. Germline CDR1 is MNHEY and CDR2 is SMNVEV (reference sequence). CDR3 in amino acids: CASSSRTSGEGVDTQYF. For the CDR3, the DNA is TGTGCCAGCAGTTCTAGGACTAGCGGGGAGGGTGTAGATACGCAGTATTTT.

The rearrangement joins TRBV20-1 to TRBJ1-6; 10 nucleotides line up with TRBD1. Germline V gene data show CDR1 as DFQATT and CDR2 as SNEGSKA (reference sequence). CDR3 length: 14 residues. V shed 3 bases, J shed 9 bases, and the junction held 5 bases outside the gene matches. The CDR3 is CSARGQGKSSPLHF. The CDR3 DNA is TGCAGTGCTAGGGGACAGGGGAAGAGTTCACCCCTCCACTTT.

This clonotype was detected only a few times. This chain joins TRBV6-5 and TRBJ2-7, with D possibly being TRBD2 (7 bases). V was shortened by 5 bases and J by 5 bases, with 10 bases between the two germline ends. This CDR3 region has 12 residues. Germline CDR1 MNHEY, CDR2 SVGAGI. This CDR3 reads CASSRGGNEQYF. CDR3 DNA: TGTGCCAGCAGTAGGGGGGGTAACGAGCAGTACTTC.